These 10 T cell receptor beta chains came from one sample sequenced in a study of shared clonotypes between healthy human individuals. The data were produced by immunoSEQ multiplex PCR, yet TCRdb's version contains in-frame clones alone and is incomplete. The sample has fewer than 1 million clones, about 96% seen once. The naive CD8 subset, CD45RO-negative cells positively selected for CCR7, excluded terminally differentiated effector memory CD45RA+ cells. Material for sequencing was naive CD8+ T cells sorted from blood. These TCRs come from a man in his thirties or forties in good health.

This clone was picked up one time. CDR3 in amino acids: CASSQGVVGLQFF. CDR3 nucleotide sequence: TGCGCCAGCAGCCAAGGGGTAGTGGGACTGCAGTTCTTC. The chain has TRBV4-1 and TRBJ2-1; a possible D gene is TRBD2 (6 bases). Germline CDR1 MGHRA, CDR2 YSYEKL. The CDR3 has 13 residues. V lost 1 base and J lost 12, with 13 bases in between.

The gene calls are TRBV9 and TRBJ2-7, with a possible D match to TRBD1 (7 bases). The germline V gene encodes CDR1 SGDLS and CDR2 YYNGEE. The CDR3 extends over 15 amino acids. With 2 bases removed from V and 7 bases from J, the gap between germline ends came to 19 bases. The CDR3 sequence is CASSVEGAGTGEQYF. The CDR3 region has the DNA TGTGCCAGCAGCGTGGAGGGGGCGGGAACGGGAGAGCAGTACTTC.

The rearrangement joins TRBV19 to TRBJ2-1; D may be TRBD1 (5 bases). V was trimmed by 5 bases and J by 6 bases, leaving 11 bases between them. This CDR3 comprises 13 residues. The V gene's germline CDR1 is LNHDA and CDR2 SQIVND (reference sequence). CDR3 residues: CASSSGPVNEQFF. DNA for the CDR3: TGTGCCAGTAGTTCAGGGCCGGTCAATGAGCAGTTCTTC.

The rearrangement joins TRBV6-1 to TRBJ2-1, with D unresolved. Germline assignment: CDR1 MNHNS and CDR2 SASEGT. CDR3 length: 16 amino acids. V lost 1 base and J 2 bases, leaving 12 bases between the germline ends. CDR3 residues: CASSEVKIPPYNEQFF. CDR3 coding DNA: TGTGCCAGCAGTGAAGTGAAGATCCCTCCCTACAATGAGCAGTTCTTC.

The genes are TRBV9 and TRBJ2-1, with D uncertain. Germline CDR1 is SGDLS and CDR2 is YYNGEE. This CDR3 region has 12 residues. Trimming left V 4 bases short and J 7 bases short, with 9 bases between. The CDR3 protein is CASSPPANEQFF. CDR3 bases: TGTGCCAGCAGCCCTCCAGCGAATGAGCAGTTCTTC.

This clone was observed a handful of times. This chain links TRBV4-2 with TRBJ2-2; 10 nucleotides line up with TRBD2. Germline lookup yields CDR1 LGHNA and CDR2 YNFKEQ. This CDR3 comprises 17 residues. J was trimmed by 1 base and V by 4 bases; bases with no gene match: 6. The CDR3 DNA follows: TGTGCCAGCAGCCGAGATAGCGGGAGGATGAACACCGGGGAGCTGTTTTTT. Residues: CASSRDSGRMNTGELFF.

This rearrangement joins TRBV7-2 to TRBJ2-7; D is perhaps TRBD1 (6 bases). Trimming left V 2 bases short and J 4 bases short, with 12 bases between. The CDR3 runs to 14 residues. Germline V gene sequence: CDR1 SGHTA, CDR2 FQGNSA. This CDR3 reads CASSLSRQEYEQYF. Written as DNA, the CDR3 is TGTGCCAGCAGCTTAAGTCGACAGGAGTACGAGCAGTACTTC.

V and J are TRBV5-4 and TRBJ2-7, with 7 bases matching TRBD2. V shed 2 bases and J 6 bases; nucleotides not matched to a gene: 8. The CDR3 has 14 residues. The germline V gene encodes CDR1 SGHNT and CDR2 YYREEE (reference sequence). The CDR3 DNA reads TGTGCCAGCAGCTTCGGCGGGAGCTCTAGCGAGCAGTACTTC. This encodes CASSFGGSSSEQYF.

The V call is TRBV4-1, the J call TRBJ2-7, with 12 bases identical to TRBD2. The J segment lost 3 bases and the V segment lost 4 bases, leaving 7 bases of the junction unmatched. Germline lookup yields CDR1 MGHRA and CDR2 YSYEKL. The CDR3 extends over 16 amino acids. As DNA, the CDR3 is TGCGCCAGCAGCCCGCGGACTAGCGGGAAGGGCTACGAGCAGTACTTC. This encodes CASSPRTSGKGYEQYF.

This chain joins TRBV28 and TRBJ2-2; TRBD2 agrees at 9 bases. Per the germline V gene, CDR1 is MDHEN and CDR2 is SYDVKM. This CDR3 spans 16 amino acids. The V segment lost 7 bases and the J segment 4 bases; nucleotides outside the gene matches: 10. The DNA for the CDR3 is TGTGCCAGCACCGGACTGGGGACTAGCTCCACCGGGGAGCTGTTTTTT. This translates into CASTGLGTSSTGELFF.